This T cell receptor (beta chain) was sequenced for a study of metastatic and nonmetastatic thyroid tumors. Study-wide results and caveats: The reported finding was significantly higher TCR beta diversity in malignant thyroid tumors relative to benign nodules, in blood and tumor.

Patients were all untreated before their thyroid surgery. TCRdb called clones again from the PCR reads with MiXCR. The sample has approximately 25,000 clones, roughly 24% seen once. Ten or more counts support this clone. Its antigen is still unknown. The clonotype originates from a male donor with papillary thyroid cancer or a benign thyroid nodule (not recorded which). Some clones in this sample may be carry-over from other donors' samples. Input material: blood.

CDR3 sequence (DNA): TGTGCCAGCAGCTTAGGTGTCGGGGAGCTGTTTTTT. Its protein product is CASSLGVGELFF. The J gene is TRBJ2-2, the V gene TRBV7-8; the D is unclear. V dropped 1 base and J dropped 7 bases, with 4 bases sitting between them. Germline loops: CDR1 SGHVS, CDR2 FQNEAQ. The CDR3 is made up of 12 amino acids.